The clone carrying this TCR beta chain was detected only once. Its antigen is still unknown. This entry is derived from a study of cytomegalovirus exposure and HLA in healthy donors. Whole-study findings and limits: Whilst most TCR sequences proved rare, a subset of public TCRs occurred across many donors. Roughly uniform depth of sequencing across donors was assumed in presence/absence analyses. The authors excluded some V segments, including TRBV6-2 and TRBV6-3, as indistinguishable.

PCR involved 60 Vbeta and 13 Jbeta primers. Measured with immunoSEQ multiplex PCR; TCRdb has only the in-frame clones, and not every one. There are approximately 130,000 clones in the sample; 60% to 80% occur only once, and about 4.4% lies in the top ten. CDR1 MNHNS and CDR2 SASEGT come from the germline V gene. Losses at the gene ends were 7 bases for V and 5 bases for J; bases not matched to a gene: 9. There are 14 residues in the CDR3. Sequencing input: PBMCs. This sequence joins TRBV6-1 and TRBJ1-2; 8 positions agree with TRBD1. The clonotype comes from a man aged 45-65 years in good health and CMV-seropositive. DNA of the CDR3: TGTGCCAGCACCAGAGACAGGGGCGGGTATGGCTACACCTTC. Translating gives CASTRDRGGYGYTF.